This T cell receptor (beta chain) appears in the sequencing data of a study of T cell changes during pregnancy in multiple sclerosis. Only in-frame clones appear in the TCRdb table, and some are missing; sequencing was by immunoSEQ multiplex PCR. The sample includes approximately 37,000 clones, 92% seen only once; the top ten take approximately 0.79%. This CDR3 has 14 residues. CDR1 is SNHLY and CDR2 is FYNNEI in the germline V gene. The germline V and J ends were trimmed by 5 bases and 3 bases, with 13 bases remaining between them. This specimen was CD4+ T cells from peripheral blood mononuclear cells, taken before pregnancy. The chain joins TRBV2 to TRBJ2-5, with D perhaps matching TRBD1 (6 bases). This TCR came from a female donor with multiple sclerosis, enrolled in a pregnancy study. For the CDR3, the DNA is TGTGCCAGCAGTCCCGGGACATTCGAAGAGACCCAGTACTTC. It codes for CASSPGTFEETQYF.